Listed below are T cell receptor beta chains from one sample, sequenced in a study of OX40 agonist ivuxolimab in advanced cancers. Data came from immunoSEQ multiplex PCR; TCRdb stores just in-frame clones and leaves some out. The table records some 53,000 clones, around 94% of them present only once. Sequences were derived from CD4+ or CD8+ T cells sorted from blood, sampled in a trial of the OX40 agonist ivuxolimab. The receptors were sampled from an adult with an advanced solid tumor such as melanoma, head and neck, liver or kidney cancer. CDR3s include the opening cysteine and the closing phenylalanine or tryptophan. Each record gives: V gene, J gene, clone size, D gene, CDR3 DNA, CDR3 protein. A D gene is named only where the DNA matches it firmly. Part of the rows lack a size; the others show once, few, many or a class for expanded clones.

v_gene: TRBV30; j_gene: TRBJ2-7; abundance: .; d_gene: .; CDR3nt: TGTGCCTGGAGCAGGACCTACGAGCAGTATTTC; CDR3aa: CAWSRTYEQYF
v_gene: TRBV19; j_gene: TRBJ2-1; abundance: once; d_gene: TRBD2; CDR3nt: TGTGCCAGTAGTATCGGCGGGGGTGAGCAGTTCTTC; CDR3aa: CASSIGGGEQFF
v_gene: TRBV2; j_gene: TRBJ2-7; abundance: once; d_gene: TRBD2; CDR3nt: TGTGCCATGAGGACTAGCGGGAGGTCCCACGAGCAGTACTTC; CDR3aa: CAMRTSGRSHEQYF
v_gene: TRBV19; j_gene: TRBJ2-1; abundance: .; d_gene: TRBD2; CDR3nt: TGTGCCAGTAGTATAGCTCCTAGCGGATACAATGAGCAGTTCTTC; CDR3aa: CASSIAPSGYNEQFF
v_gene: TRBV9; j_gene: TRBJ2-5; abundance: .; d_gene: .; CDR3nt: TGTGCCAGCAGCGTAGGACCTAGCCCGGAGACCCAGTACTTC; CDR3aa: CASSVGPSPETQYF
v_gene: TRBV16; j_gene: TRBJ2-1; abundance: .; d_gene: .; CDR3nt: TGTGCCAGCAGCCGTATAAAGGGCCATGGAAGCAATGAGCAGTTCTTC; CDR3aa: CASSRIKGHGSNEQFF
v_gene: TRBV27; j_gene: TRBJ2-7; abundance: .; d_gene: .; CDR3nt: TGTGCCAGCAGTTTAACGCCCATGGGCTCCTACGAGCAGTACTTC; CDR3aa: CASSLTPMGSYEQYF
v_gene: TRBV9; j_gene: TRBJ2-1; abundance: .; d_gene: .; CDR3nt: TGTGCCAGTGAACCGGGTTTAGCCGGATATGAGCAGTTCTTC; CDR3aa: CASEPGLAGYEQFF
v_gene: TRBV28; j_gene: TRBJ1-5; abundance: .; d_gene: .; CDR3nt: TGTGCCAGCAGTTCCCTTGGGTTTAATCAGCCCCAGCATTTT; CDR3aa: CASSSLGFNQPQHF
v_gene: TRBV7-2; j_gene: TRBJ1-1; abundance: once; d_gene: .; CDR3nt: TGTGCCAGCAGCTTTGGAGGGTTGAACACTGAAGCTTTCTTT; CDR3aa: CASSFGGLNTEAFF
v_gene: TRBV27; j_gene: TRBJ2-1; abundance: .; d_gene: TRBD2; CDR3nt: TGTGCCAGCAGTTTATCACTAGCGGGAGTTGAGCAGTTCTTC; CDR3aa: CASSLSLAGVEQFF
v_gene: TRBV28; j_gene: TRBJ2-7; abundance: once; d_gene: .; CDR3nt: TGTGCCAGCAGGGGGAGCAGGGCTCTCTACGAGCAGTACTTC; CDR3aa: CASRGSRALYEQYF
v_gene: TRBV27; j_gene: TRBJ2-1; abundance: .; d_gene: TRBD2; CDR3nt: TGTGCCAGCAGTTTAGGGCCCCTAGCGGTTGGGGAGTTCTTC; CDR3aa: CASSLGPLAVGEFF
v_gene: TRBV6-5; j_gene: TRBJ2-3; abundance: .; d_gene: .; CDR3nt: TGTGCCAGCAGTTTTGGGGCAGATACGCAGTATTTT; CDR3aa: CASSFGADTQYF
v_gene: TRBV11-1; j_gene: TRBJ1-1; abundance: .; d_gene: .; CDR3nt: TGTGCCAGCAGCCTACACTTGACGGGCACTGAAGCTTTCTTT; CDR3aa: CASSLHLTGTEAFF
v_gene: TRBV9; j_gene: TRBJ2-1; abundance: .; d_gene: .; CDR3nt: TGTGCCAGCAGCCCAAGGGGGGCTGAGCAGTTCTTC; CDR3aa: CASSPRGAEQFF
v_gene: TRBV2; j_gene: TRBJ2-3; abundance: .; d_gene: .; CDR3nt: TGTGCCAGCAGTGAAAACCGACGAGATACGCAGTATTTT; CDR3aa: CASSENRRDTQYF
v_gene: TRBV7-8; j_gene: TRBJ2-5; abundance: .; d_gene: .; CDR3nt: TGTGCCAGCAGCTTAGGACCCCTGGGGCAGGAGACCCAGTACTTC; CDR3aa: CASSLGPLGQETQYF
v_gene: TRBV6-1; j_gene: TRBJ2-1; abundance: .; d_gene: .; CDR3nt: TGTGCCAGCAGTGAACACCCCTGGGGGCAGTTCTTC; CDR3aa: CASSEHPWGQFF
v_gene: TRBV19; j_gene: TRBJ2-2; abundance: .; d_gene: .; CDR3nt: TGTGCCAGTAGTACCTACACCGGGGAGCTGTTTTTT; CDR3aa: CASSTYTGELFF
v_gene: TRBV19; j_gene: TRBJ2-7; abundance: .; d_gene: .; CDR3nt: TGTGCCAGTAGTATATCGGTAGCGGAGTTCTACGAGCAGTACTTC; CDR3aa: CASSISVAEFYEQYF
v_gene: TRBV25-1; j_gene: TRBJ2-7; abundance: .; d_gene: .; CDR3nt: TGTGCCAGCAGTGTATTTCGACAAGGCGAGCAGTACTTC; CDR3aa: CASSVFRQGEQYF
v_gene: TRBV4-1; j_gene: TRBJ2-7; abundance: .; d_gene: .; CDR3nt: TGCGCCAGCAGCCAGCCTACGTCCGAAAACGAGCAGTACTTC; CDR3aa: CASSQPTSENEQYF